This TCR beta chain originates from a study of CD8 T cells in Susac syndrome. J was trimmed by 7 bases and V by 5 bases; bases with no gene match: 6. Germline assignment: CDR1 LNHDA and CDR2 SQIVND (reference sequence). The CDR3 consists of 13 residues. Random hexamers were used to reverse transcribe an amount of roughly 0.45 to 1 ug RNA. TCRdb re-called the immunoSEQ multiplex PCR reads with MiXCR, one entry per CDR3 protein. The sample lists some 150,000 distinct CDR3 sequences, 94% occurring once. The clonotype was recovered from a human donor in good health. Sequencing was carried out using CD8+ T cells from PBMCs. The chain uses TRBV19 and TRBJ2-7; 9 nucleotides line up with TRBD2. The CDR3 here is CASSSSSGREQYF. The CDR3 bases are TGTGCCAGTAGTTCCAGCAGCGGGAGGGAGCAGTACTTC. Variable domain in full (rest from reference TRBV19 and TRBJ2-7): DGGITQSPKYLFRKEGQNVTLSCEQNLNHDAMYWYRQDPGQGLRLIYYSQIVNDFQKGDIAEGYSVSREKKESFPLTVTSAQKNPTAFYLCASSSSSGREQYFGPGTRLTVT.